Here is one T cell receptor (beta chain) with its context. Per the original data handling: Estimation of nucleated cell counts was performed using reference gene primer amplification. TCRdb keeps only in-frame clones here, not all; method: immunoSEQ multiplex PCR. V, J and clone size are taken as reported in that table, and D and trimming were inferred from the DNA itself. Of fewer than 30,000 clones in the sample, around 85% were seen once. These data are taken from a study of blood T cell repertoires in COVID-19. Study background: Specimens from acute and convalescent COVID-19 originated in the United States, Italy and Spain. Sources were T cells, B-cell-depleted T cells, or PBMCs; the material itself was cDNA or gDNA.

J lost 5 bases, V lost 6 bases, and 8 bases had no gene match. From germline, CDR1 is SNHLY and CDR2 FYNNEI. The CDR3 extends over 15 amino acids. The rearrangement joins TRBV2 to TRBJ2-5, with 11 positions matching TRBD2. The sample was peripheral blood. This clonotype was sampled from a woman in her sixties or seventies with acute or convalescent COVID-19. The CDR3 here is CASRPSGGPGETQYF. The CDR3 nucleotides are TGTGCCAGCAGACCTAGCGGGGGGCCGGGGGAGACCCAGTACTTC.